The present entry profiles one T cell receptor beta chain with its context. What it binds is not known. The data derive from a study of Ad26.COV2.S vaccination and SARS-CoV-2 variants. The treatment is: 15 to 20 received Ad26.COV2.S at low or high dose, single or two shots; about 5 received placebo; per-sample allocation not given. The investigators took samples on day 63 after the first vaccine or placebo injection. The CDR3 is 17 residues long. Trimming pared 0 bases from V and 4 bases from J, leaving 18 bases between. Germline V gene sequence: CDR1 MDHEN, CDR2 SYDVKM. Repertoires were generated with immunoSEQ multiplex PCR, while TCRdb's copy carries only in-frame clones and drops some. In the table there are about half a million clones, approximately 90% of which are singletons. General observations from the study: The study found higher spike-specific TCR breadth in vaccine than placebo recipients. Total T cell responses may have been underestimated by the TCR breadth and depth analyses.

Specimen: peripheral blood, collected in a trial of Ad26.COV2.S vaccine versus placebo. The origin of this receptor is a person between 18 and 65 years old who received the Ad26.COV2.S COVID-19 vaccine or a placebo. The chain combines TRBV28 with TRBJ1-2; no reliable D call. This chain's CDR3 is CASSLWRKGSDGYGYTF. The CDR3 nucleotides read TGTGCCAGCAGTTTATGGAGGAAGGGCAGCGACGGCTATGGCTACACCTTC.